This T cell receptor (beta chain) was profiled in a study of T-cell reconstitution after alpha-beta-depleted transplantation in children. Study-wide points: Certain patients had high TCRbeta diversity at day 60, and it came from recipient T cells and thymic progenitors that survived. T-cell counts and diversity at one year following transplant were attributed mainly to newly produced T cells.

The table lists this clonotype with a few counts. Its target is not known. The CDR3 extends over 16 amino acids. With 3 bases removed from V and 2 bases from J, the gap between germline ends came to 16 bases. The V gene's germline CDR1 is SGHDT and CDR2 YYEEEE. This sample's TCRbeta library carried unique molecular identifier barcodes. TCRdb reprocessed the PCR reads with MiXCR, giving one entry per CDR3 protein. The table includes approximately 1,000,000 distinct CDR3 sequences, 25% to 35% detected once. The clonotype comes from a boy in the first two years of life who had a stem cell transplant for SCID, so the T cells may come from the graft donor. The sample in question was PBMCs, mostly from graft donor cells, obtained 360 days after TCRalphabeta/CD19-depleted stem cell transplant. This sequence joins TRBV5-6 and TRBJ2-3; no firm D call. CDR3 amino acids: CASSSRSSVVTDTQYF. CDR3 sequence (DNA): TGTGCCAGCAGCTCTCGCTCCAGCGTTGTCACAGATACGCAGTATTTT.